This TCR beta chain was identified in a study of T cells after yellow fever vaccination. Notes on the study in general: Weaker in magnitude, the secondary response showed a faster peak on day 5 versus 15. Abundant contaminating clonotypes from the bulk population could appear in FACS-sorted repertoires.

Trimming took 7 bases from V and 7 from J; bases not matched to a gene: 9. CDR3 size: 15 residues. Germline CDR1 reads SGHTA; CDR2 reads FQGNSA. This clonotype has more than one count but fewer than ten. What it binds is not known. The authors made TCR cDNA by 5'RACE template switching, adding a universal primer site and UMIs. Via MiXCR, TCRdb re-called the 5' RACE reads, giving one row per CDR3 protein. The sample records 500,000 to 550,000 distinct CDR3 sequences, about a fifth being singletons. This material consisted of PBMCs, taken roughly 20 days after the first yellow fever vaccination. The sequence came from a man younger than 30 who received the YFV17D yellow fever vaccine. The chain recombines TRBV7-2 with TRBJ1-5, with TRBD1 matching over 11 bases. The CDR3 nucleotides are TGTGCCAGCAACGAAGGGACAGGGGGATCCCAGCCCCAGCATTTT. Translation gives CASNEGTGGSQPQHF.